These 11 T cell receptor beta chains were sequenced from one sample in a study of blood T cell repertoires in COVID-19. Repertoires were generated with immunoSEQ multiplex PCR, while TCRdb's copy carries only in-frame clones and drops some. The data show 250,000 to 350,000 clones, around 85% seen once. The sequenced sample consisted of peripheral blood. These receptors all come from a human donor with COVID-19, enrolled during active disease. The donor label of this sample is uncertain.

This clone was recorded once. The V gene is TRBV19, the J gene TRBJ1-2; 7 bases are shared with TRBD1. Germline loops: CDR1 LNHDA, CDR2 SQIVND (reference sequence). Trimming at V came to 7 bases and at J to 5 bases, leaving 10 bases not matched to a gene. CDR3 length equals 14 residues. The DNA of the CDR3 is TGTGCCAGTATCCCGACAGGGAAACCATATGGCTACACCTTC. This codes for CASIPTGKPYGYTF.

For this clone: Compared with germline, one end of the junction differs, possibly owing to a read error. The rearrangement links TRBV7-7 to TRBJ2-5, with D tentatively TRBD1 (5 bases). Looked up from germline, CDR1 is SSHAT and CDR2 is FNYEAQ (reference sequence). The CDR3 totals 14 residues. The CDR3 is CASSLAGQLQTQYF. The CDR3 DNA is TGTGCTAGCAGCTTAGCTGGACAATTGCAGACCCAGTACTTC.

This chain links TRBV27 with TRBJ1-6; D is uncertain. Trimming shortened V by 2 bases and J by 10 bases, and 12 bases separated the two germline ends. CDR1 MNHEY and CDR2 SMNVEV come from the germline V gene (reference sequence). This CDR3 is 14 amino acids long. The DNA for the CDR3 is TGTGCCAGCAGTTTACAGAGGGTGGGATCACCCCTCCACTTT. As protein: CASSLQRVGSPLHF.

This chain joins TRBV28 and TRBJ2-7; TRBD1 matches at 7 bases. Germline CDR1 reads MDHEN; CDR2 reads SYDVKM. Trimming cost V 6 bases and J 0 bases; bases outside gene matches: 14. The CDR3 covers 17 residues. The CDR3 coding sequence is TGTGCCAGCAGCCCCACTAGGAGAGGGACAGCCTCCTACGAGCAGTACTTC. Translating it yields CASSPTRRGTASYEQYF.

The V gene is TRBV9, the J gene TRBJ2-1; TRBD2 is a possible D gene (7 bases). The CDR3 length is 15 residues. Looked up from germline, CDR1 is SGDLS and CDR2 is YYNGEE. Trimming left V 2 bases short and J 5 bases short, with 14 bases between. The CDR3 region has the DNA TGTGCCAGCAGCGTCGAACCGGGGGGCCACAATGAGCAGTTCTTC. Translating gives CASSVEPGGHNEQFF.

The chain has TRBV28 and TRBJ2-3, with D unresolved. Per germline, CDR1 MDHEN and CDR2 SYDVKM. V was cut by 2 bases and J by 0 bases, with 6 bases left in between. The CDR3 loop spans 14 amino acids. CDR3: CASSLVRSTDTQYF. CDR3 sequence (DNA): TGTGCCAGCAGTTTAGTTAGAAGCACAGATACGCAGTATTTT.

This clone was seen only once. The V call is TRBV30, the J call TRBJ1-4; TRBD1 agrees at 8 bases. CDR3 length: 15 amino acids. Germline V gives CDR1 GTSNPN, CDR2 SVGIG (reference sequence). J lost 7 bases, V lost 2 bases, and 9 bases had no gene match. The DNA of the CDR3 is TGTGCCTGGAGTTCAGGACAGGGTCTTTTTGAAAAACTGTTTTTT. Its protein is CAWSSGQGLFEKLFF.

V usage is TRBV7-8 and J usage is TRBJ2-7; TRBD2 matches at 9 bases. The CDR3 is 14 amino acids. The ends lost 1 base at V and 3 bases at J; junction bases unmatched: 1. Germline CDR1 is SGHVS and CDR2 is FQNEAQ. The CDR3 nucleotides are TGTGCCAGCAGCTTAGTTAGCGGGAGCTACGAGCAGTACTTC. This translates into CASSLVSGSYEQYF.

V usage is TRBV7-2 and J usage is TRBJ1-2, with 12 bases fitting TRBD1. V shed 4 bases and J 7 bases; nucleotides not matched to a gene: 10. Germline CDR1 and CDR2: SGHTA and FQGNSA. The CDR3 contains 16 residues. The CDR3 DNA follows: TGTGCCAGCAGCTCCGGGACAGGGGGCCCATTGTCTGGCTACACCTTC. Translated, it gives CASSSGTGGPLSGYTF.

In DNA form, the CDR3 reads TGCGCCAGCAGCTTGGGGCTAGGATTGAACACTGAAGCTTTCTTT. This gives the protein CASSLGLGLNTEAFF. The rearrangement uses TRBV5-1 and TRBJ1-1; D gene unclear. This CDR3 is built from 15 residues. V was pared by 0 bases and J by 0 bases, with 9 bases between. CDR1 SGHRS and CDR2 YFSETQ come from the germline V gene.

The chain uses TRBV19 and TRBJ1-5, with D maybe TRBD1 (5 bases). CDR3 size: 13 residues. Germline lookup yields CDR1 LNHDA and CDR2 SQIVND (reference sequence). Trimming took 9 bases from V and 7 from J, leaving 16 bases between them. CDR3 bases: TGTGCCAGCGCAGGGCAGCGGGGGCAGCCCCAGCATTTT. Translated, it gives CASAGQRGQPQHF.